The 2 T cell receptor beta chains given below trace back to one sample, sequenced in a study of OX40 agonist ivuxolimab in advanced cancers. Sequencing was performed with immunoSEQ multiplex PCR; in TCRdb, only in-frame clones are kept and a portion is missing. The top ten clones hold about 0.6% of a sample with some 41,000 clones, roughly 89% of them seen once. This material consisted of CD4+ or CD8+ T cells sorted from blood, taken in a trial of the OX40 agonist ivuxolimab. These receptors came from an adult with an advanced solid tumor such as melanoma, head and neck, liver or kidney cancer.

This clone was seen a single time. The chain is built from TRBV19 and TRBJ1-3; D is undetermined. Trimming cost V 0 bases and J 0 bases, with 9 bases left between them. This CDR3 comprises 16 residues. Germline V gene sequence: CDR1 LNHDA, CDR2 SQIVND (reference sequence). CDR3 in DNA: TGTGCCAGTAGTATAGAAGGGCAGCTCTCTGGAAACACCATATATTTT. This translates into CASSIEGQLSGNTIYF.

The chain joins TRBV5-4 to TRBJ2-2; D is tentatively TRBD1 or TRBD2 (5 bases each). Germline-derived CDR1 and CDR2 are SGHNT and YYREEE (reference sequence). This CDR3 spans 15 amino acids. The V end lost 3 bases, the J end lost 4 bases, and 13 bases lay between the germline ends. CDR3 amino acids: CASSSPVGVTGELFF. The CDR3 region has the DNA TGTGCCAGCAGCTCCCCAGTGGGGGTCACCGGGGAGCTGTTTTTT.